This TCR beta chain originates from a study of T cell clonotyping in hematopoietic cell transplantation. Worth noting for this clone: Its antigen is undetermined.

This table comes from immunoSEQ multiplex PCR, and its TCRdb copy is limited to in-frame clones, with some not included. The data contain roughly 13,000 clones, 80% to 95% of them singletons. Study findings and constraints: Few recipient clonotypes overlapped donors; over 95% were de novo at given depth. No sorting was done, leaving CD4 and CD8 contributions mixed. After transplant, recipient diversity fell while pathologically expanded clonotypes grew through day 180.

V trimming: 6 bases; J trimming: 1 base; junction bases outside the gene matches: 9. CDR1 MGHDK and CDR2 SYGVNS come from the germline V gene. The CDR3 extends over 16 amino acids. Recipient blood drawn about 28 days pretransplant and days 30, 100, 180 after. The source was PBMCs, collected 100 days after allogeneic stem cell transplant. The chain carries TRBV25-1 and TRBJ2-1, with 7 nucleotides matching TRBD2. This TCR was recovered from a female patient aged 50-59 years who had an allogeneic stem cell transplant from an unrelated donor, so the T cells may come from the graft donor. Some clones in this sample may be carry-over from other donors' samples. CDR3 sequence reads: CASSLGGSGSYNEQFF. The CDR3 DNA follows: TGTGCCAGCAGCCTGGGCGGGAGCGGTTCCTACAATGAGCAGTTCTTC.